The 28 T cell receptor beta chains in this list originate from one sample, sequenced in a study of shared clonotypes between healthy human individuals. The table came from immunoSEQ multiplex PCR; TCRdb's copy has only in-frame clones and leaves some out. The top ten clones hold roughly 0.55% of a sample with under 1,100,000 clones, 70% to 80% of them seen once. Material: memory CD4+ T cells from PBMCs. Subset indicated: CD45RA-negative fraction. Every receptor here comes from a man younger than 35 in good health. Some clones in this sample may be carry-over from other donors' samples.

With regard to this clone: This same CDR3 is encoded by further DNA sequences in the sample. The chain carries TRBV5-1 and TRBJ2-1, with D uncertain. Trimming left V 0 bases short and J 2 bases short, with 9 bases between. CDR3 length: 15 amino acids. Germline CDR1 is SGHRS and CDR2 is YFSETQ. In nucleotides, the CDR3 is TGCGCCAGCAGCTTGGCGAGCGCCACCTACAATGAGCAGTTCTTC. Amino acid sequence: CASSLASATYNEQFF.

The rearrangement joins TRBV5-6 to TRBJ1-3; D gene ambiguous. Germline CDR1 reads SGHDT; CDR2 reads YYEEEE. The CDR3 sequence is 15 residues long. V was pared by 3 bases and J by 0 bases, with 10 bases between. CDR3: CASSSARASGNTIYF. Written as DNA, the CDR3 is TGTGCCAGCAGCTCCGCCCGTGCCTCTGGAAACACCATATATTTT.

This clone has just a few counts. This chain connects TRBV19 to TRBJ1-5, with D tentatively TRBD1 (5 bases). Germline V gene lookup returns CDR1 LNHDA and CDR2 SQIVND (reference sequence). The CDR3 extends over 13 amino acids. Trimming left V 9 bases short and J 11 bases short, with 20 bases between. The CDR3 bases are TGTGCCAGCCAAAACGGGGGAGGTTGGTCCCAGCATTTT. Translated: CASQNGGGWSQHF.

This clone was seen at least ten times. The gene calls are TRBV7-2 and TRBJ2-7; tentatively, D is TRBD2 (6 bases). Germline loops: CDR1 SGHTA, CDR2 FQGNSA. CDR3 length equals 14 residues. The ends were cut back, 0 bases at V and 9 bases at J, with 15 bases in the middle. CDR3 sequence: CASSLAGSVGGQYF. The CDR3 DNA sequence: TGTGCCAGCAGCTTAGCAGGCTCCGTGGGAGGGCAGTACTTC.

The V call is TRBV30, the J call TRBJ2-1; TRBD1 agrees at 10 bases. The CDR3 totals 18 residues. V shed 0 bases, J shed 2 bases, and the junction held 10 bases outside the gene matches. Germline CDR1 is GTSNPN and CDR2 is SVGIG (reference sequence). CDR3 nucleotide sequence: TGTGCCTGGAGTGTAACCCTTTGGACAGGGGGGGCCTACAATGAGCAGTTCTTC. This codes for CAWSVTLWTGGAYNEQFF.

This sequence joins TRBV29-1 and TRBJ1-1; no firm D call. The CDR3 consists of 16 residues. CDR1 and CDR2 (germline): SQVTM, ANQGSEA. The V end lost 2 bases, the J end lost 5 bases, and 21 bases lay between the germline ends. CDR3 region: CSVERIRSDPRTEAFF. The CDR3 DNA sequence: TGCAGCGTTGAACGTATAAGGTCAGACCCTCGGACTGAAGCTTTCTTT. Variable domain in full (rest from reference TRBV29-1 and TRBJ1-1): SAVISQKPSRDICQRGTSLTIQCQVDSQVTMMFWYRQQPGQSLTLIATANQGSEATYESGFVIDKFPISRPNLTFSTLTVSNMSPEDSSIYLCSVERIRSDPRTEAFFGQGTRLTVV.

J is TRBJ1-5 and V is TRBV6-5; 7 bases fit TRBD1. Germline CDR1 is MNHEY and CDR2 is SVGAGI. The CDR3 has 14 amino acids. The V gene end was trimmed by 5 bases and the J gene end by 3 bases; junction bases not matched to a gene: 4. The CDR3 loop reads CASSPQGNNQPQHF. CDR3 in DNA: TGTGCCAGCAGTCCACAGGGGAACAATCAGCCCCAGCATTTT.

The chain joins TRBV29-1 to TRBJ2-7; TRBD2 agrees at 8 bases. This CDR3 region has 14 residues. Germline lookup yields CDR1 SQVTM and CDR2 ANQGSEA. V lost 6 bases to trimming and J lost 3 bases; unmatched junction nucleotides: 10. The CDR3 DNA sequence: TGCAGCGTCCGCCGCGTACTAGCGGACTACGAGCAGTACTTC. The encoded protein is CSVRRVLADYEQYF.

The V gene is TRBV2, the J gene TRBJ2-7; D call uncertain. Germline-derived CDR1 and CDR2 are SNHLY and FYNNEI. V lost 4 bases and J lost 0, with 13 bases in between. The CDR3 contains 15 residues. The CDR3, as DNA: TGTGCCAGCAGTGTGGGTCGCCAGTTCTCCTACGAGCAGTACTTC. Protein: CASSVGRQFSYEQYF.

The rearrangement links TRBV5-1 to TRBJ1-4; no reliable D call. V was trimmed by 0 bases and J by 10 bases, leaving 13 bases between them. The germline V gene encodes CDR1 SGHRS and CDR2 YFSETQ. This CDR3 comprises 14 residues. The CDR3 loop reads CASSLDSTSVKLFF. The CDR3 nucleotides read TGCGCCAGCAGCTTGGACTCGACAAGCGTAAAACTGTTTTTT.

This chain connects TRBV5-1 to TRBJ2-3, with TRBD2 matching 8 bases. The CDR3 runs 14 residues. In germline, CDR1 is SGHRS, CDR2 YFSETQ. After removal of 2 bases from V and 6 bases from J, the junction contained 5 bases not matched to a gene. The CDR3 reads CASSFGLAADTQYF. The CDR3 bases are TGCGCCAGCAGCTTCGGACTAGCTGCTGATACGCAGTATTTT.

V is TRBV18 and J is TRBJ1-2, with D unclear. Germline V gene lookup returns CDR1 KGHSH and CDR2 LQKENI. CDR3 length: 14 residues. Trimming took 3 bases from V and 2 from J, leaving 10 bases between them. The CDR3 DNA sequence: TGTGCCAGCTCACCTGAGCGGGAAAACTATGGCTACACCTTC. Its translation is CASSPERENYGYTF.

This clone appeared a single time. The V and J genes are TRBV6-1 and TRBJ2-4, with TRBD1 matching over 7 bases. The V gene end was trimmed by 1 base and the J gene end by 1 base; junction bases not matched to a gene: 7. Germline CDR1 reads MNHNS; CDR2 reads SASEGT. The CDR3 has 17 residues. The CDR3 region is CASSEVRGRMAKNIQYF. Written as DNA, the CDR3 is TGTGCCAGCAGTGAAGTCAGGGGGAGAATGGCCAAAAACATTCAGTACTTC.

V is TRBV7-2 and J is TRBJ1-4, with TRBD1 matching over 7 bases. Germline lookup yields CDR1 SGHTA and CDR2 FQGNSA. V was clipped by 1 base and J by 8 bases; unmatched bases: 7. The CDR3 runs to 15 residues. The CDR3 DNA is TGTGCCAGCAGCTTAGTTAGGGGGCGAGAGGAAAAACTGTTTTTT. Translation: CASSLVRGREEKLFF.

Here the CDR3 reads CASKGGGTGEYEQYF. CDR3 nucleotides: TGTGCCAGCAAAGGTGGAGGGACAGGAGAGTACGAGCAGTACTTC. The chain combines TRBV21-1 with TRBJ2-7; the DNA was not compared with TRBD1, the D call given in the table. TRBV21-1 is designated a pseudogene. The CDR3 is made up of 15 amino acids.

The CDR3 region has the DNA TGTGCCAGTAATCGGGAACGTCAGCCCCAGCATTTT. It translates to CASNRERQPQHF. The chain employs TRBV19 and TRBJ1-5; D is unresolved. This CDR3 is built from 12 residues. V gave up 7 bases and J gave up 6 bases, with 10 bases separating them. Germline V CDR1 and CDR2: LNHDA, SQIVND (reference sequence). Based on the CDR3 plus reference TRBV19 and TRBJ1-5, the full variable domain is DGGITQSPKYLFRKEGQNVTLSCEQNLNHDAMYWYRQDPGQGLRLIYYSQIVNDFQKGDIAEGYSVSREKKESFPLTVTSAQKNPTAFYLCASNRERQPQHFGDGTRLSIL.

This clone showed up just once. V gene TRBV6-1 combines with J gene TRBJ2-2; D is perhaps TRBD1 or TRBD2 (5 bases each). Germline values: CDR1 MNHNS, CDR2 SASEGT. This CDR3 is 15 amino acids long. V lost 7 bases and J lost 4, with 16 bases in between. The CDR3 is CASTLTFGGTGELFF. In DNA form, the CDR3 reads TGTGCCAGCACCCTGACGTTTGGGGGCACCGGGGAGCTGTTTTTT.

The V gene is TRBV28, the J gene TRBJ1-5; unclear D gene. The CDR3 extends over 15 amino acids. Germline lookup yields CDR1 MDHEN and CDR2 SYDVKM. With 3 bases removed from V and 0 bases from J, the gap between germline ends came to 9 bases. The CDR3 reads CASSFGAASNQPQHF. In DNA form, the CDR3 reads TGTGCCAGCAGTTTTGGAGCCGCTAGCAATCAGCCCCAGCATTTT.

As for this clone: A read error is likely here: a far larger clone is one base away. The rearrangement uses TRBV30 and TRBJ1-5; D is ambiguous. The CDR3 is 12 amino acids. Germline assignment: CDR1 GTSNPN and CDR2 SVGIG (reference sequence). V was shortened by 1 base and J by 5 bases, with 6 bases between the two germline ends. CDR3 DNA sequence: TGTGCCTGGAGTGCACTGCATCAGCCCCAGCATTTT. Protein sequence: CAWSALHQPQHF. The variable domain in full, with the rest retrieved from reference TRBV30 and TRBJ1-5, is SQTIHQWPATLVQPVGSPLSLECTVEGTSNPNLYWYRQAAGRGLQLLFYSVGIGQISSEVPQNLSASRPQDRQFILSSKKLLLSDSGFYLCAWSALHQPQHFGDGTRLSIL.

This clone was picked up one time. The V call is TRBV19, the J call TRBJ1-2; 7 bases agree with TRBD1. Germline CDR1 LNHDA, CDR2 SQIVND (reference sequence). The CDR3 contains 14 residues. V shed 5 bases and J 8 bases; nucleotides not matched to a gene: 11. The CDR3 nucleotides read TGTGCCAGTAGTTTACAGGGGTACTCGAACGGCTACACCTTC. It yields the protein CASSLQGYSNGYTF.

CDR3 amino acids: CASSASHIGTEAFF. The CDR3 nucleotides are TGTGCCAGCAGCGCCAGCCACATCGGAACTGAAGCTTTCTTT. This sequence joins TRBV9 and TRBJ1-1; the D is unclear. V shed 3 bases and J shed 5 bases, with 14 bases lying between them. The CDR3 extends over 14 amino acids. The germline V gene encodes CDR1 SGDLS and CDR2 YYNGEE.

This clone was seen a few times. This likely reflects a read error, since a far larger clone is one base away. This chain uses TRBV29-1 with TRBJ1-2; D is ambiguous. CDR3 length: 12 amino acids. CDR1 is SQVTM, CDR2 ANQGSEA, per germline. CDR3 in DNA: TGCAGCGTTGAAGACCATAACTATAGCTACACCTTC. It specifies CSVEDHNYSYTF. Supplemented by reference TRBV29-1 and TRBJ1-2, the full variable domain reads SAVISQKPSRDICQRGTSLTIQCQVDSQVTMMFWYRQQPGQSLTLIATANQGSEATYESGFVIDKFPISRPNLTFSTLTVSNMSPEDSSIYLCSVEDHNYSYTFGSGTRLTVV.

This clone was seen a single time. In nucleotides, the CDR3 is TGTGCCAGCAGCTTATCTAGCGGGATTTACGAGCAGTACTTC. This gives the protein CASSLSSGIYEQYF. The rearrangement joins TRBV7-2 to TRBJ2-7; 9 bases fit TRBD2. Germline assignment: CDR1 SGHTA and CDR2 FQGNSA. V dropped 2 bases and J dropped 4; count of bases not matched to a gene: 3. The CDR3 is made up of 14 amino acids.

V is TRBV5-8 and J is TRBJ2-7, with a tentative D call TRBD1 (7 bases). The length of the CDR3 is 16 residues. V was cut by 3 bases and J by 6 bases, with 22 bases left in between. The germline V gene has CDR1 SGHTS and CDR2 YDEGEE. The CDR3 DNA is TGTGCCAGCAGCTGGGGACAGCGGGCGAGGACGGGCGAGCAGTACTTC. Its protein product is CASSWGQRARTGEQYF.

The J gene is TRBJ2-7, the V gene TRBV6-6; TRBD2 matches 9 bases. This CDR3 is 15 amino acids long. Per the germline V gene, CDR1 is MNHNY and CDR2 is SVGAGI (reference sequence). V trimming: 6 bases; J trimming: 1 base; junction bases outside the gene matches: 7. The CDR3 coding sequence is TGTGCCAGCAGCCCTTCCGGACTAGCGTCCTACGAGCAGTACTTC. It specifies CASSPSGLASYEQYF.

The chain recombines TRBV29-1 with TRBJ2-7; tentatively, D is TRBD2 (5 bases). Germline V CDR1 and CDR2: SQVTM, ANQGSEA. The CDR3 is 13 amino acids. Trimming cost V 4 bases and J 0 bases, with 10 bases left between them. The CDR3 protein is CSVARRSSYEQYF. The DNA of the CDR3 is TGCAGCGTTGCACGGAGGAGCTCCTACGAGCAGTACTTC.

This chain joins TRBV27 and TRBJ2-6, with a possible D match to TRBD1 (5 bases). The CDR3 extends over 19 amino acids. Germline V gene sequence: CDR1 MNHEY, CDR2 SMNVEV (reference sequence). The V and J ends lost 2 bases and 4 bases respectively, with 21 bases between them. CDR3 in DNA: TGTGCCAGCAGTTTAAAGCCTGGACACCTCACGTCGGGGGCCAACGTCCTGACTTTC. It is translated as CASSLKPGHLTSGANVLTF. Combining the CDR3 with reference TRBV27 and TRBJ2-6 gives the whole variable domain EAQVTQNPRYLITVTGKKLTVTCSQNMNHEYMSWYRQDPGLGLRQIYYSMNVEVTDKGDVPEGYKVSRKEKRNFPLILESPSPNQTSLYFCASSLKPGHLTSGANVLTFGAGSRLTVL.

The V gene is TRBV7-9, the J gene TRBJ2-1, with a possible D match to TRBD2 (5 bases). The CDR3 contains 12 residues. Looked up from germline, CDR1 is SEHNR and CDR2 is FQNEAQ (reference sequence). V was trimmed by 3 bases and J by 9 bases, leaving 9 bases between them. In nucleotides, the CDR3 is TGTGCCAGCAGCTTCCTAGAGGGTGAGCAGTTCTTC. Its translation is CASSFLEGEQFF.